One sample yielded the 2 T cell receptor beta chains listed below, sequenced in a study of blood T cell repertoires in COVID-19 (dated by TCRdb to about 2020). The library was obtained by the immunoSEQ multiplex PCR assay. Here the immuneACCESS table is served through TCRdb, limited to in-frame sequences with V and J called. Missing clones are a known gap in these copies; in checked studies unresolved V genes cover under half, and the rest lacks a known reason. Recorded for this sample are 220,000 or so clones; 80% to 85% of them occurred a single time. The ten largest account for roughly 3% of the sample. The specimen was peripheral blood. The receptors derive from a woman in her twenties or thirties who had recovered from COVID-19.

CDR3 region: CASSRDRDTEAFF. In DNA, the CDR3 is TGTGCCAGCAGCCGCGACAGGGACACTGAAGCTTTCTTT. The chain recombines TRBV7-8 with TRBJ1-1; 7 nucleotides match TRBD1. CDR1 SGHVS and CDR2 FQNEAQ come from the germline V gene. CDR3 length: 13 amino acids. V lost 5 bases, J lost 3 bases, and 3 bases stayed unmatched.

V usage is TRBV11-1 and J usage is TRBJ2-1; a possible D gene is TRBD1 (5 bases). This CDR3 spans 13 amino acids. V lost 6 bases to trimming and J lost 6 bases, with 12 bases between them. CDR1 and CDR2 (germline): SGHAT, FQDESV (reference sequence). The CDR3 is CASRNVGVNEQFF. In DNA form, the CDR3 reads TGTGCCAGCAGGAATGTAGGGGTCAATGAGCAGTTCTTC.